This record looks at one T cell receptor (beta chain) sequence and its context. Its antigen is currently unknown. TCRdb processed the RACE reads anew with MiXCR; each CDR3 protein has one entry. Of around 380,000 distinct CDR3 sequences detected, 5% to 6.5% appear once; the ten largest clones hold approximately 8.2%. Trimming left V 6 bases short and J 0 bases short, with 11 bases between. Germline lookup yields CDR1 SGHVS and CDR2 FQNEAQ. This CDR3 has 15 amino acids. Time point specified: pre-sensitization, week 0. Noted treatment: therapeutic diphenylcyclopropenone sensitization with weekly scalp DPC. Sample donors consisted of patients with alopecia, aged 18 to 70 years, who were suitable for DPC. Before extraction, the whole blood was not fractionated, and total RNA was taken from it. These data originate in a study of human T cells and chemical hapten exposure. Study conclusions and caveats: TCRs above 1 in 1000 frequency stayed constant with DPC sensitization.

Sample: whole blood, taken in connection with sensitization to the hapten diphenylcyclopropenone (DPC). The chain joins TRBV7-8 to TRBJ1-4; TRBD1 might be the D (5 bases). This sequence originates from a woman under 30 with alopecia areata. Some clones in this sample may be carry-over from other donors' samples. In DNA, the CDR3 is TGTGCCAGCAGTACTTGGGGGGCAACTAATGAAAAACTGTTTTTT. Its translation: CASSTWGATNEKLFF. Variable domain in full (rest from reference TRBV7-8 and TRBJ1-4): GAGVSQSPRYKVAKRGQDVALRCDPISGHVSLFWYQQALGQGPEFLTYFQNEAQLDKSGLPSDRFFAERPEGSVSTLKIQRTQQEDSAVYLCASSTWGATNEKLFFGSGTQLSVL.